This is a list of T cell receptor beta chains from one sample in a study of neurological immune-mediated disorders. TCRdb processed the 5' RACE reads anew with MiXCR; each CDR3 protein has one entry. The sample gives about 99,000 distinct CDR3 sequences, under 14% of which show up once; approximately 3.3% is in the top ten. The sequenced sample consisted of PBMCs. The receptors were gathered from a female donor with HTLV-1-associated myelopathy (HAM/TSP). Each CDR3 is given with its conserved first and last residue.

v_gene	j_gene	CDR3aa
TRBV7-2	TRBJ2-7	CASSFGGEISYEQYF
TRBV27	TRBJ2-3	CASVSGGGGSDTQYF
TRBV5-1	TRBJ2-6	CASSLNAGAGANVLTF
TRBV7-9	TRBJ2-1	CASSSKLLTTYNEQFF
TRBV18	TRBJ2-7	CASSRTGRNSYEQYF
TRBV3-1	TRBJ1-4	CASSQDSQLNEKLFF
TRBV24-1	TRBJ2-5	CATSDFSGKETQYF
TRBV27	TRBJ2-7	CASSRNPSAGGYEQYF
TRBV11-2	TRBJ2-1	CASSLTSEQFF
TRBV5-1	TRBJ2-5	CASSPGRQGKSGETQYF
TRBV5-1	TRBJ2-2	CASSLVTGSGELFF
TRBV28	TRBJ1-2	CATLAGARTNYGYTF
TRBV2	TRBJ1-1	CVNRWTGDTEAFF
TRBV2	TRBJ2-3	CASSEGRRGQLTDTQYF
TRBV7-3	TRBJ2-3	CASSLSPLGTDTQYF
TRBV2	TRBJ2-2	CASRGSPPEELFF
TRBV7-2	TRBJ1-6	CASSLARQGTLHF
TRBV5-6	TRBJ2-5	CASRYQRTGGWGRETQYF
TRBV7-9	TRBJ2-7	CASSGRTGNYEQYF
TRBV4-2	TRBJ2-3	CASSQDLGESPQYF
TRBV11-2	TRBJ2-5	CASSLVITSGVETQYF
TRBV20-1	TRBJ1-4	CSARDQGLGNEKLFF
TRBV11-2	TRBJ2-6	CASSWTGLPSGANVLTF